The 7 T cell receptor beta chains presented below share a single source sample, sequenced in a study of blood T cell repertoires in COVID-19. Data came from immunoSEQ multiplex PCR; TCRdb stores just in-frame clones and leaves some out. The table shows 150,000 to 200,000 clones, with 65% to 85% occurring only once. Sequenced: PBMCs or T cells enriched from blood (not recorded which). These receptor sequences come from a man aged 40-55 years who had recovered from COVID-19.

The J gene is TRBJ1-2, the V gene TRBV6-5, with TRBD1 matching over 9 bases. The CDR3 is made up of 16 amino acids. Trimming removed 0 bases from V and 6 bases from J; junction bases left unmatched: 8. Germline CDR1 and CDR2: MNHEY and SVGAGI. The CDR3 sequence: CASSYSRGDRENGYTF. The CDR3 DNA is TGTGCCAGCAGTTACTCACGGGGGGACAGGGAAAATGGCTACACCTTC.

This chain's CDR3 is CASSQGQGYTEAFF. As DNA, the CDR3 is TGTGCCAGCAGCCAAGGACAGGGGTATACTGAAGCTTTCTTT. This chain links TRBV4-2 with TRBJ1-1; the match to TRBD1 covers 8 bases. V shed 1 base and J 5 bases; nucleotides not matched to a gene: 3. Looked up from germline, CDR1 is LGHNA and CDR2 is YNFKEQ. The CDR3 runs 14 residues.

Points on this clone: At one end, the junction sequence differs from germline, possibly due to a read error. V gene TRBV6-5 combines with J gene TRBJ2-7; a weak D match, TRBD1 (7 bases). The CDR3 extends over 13 amino acids. Germline V gene lookup returns CDR1 MNHEY and CDR2 SVGAGI. The CDR3 coding sequence is TGTGCCTGCAGGGGGGCATTGTACTACGAGCAGTACTTC. It specifies CACRGALYYEQYF.

The chain carries TRBV11-3 and TRBJ2-1; maybe TRBD2 (7 bases). Germline CDR1 and CDR2: SGHNT and YENEEA. V was clipped by 1 base and J by 9 bases, with 16 bases between them. The CDR3 spans 15 residues. Here the CDR3 reads CASSLAGGARGEQFF. CDR3 nucleotide sequence: TGTGCCAGCAGCTTAGCGGGGGGCGCTAGGGGTGAGCAGTTCTTC.

The chain has TRBV15 and TRBJ1-2; 10 nucleotides line up with TRBD1. CDR1 and CDR2 (germline): LNHNV, YYDKDF (reference sequence). CDR3 length: 14 residues. V was clipped by 4 bases and J by 2 bases; unmatched bases: 1. CDR3 region: CATSKDRGNYGYTF. The DNA of the CDR3 is TGTGCCACCAGCAAGGACAGGGGGAACTATGGCTACACCTTC.

This sequence joins TRBV6-5 and TRBJ1-2, with TRBD1 matching over 8 bases. The CDR3 loop spans 13 amino acids. Germline V lookup: CDR1 MNHEY, CDR2 SVGAGI. After removal of 6 bases from V and 8 bases from J, the junction contained 8 bases not matched to a gene. As DNA, the CDR3 is TGTGCCAGCAGGCACCGGACAGGGTTCGGCTACACCTTC. Amino acids: CASRHRTGFGYTF.

This clone was counted only a few times. The J gene is TRBJ2-7, the V gene TRBV9; tentative D call: TRBD2 (7 bases). The CDR3 runs 14 residues. CDR1 SGDLS and CDR2 YYNGEE come from the germline V gene. V was pared by 4 bases and J by 6 bases, with 17 bases between. The CDR3 DNA sequence: TGTGCCAGCAGCAGAGGGGGGGCCCTTCCCGAGCAGTACTTC. Amino acid sequence: CASSRGGALPEQYF. The variable domain in full, completed from reference TRBV9 and TRBJ2-7, reads DSGVTQTPKHLITATGQRVTLRCSPRSGDLSVYWYQQSLDQGLQFLIQYYNGEERAKGNILERFSAQQFPDLHSELNLSSLELGDSALYFCASSRGGALPEQYFGPGTRLTVT.